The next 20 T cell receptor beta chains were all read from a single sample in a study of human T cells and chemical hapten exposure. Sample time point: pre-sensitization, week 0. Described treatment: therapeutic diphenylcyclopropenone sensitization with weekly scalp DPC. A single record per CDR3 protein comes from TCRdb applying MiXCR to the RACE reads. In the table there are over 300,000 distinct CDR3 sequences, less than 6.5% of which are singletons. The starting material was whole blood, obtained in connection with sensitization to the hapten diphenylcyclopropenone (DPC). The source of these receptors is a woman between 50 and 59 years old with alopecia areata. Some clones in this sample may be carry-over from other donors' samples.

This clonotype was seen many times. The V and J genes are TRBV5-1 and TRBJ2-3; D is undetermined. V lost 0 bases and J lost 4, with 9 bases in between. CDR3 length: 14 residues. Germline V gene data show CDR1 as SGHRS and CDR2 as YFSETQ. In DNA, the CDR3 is TGCGCCAGCAGCTTGGCCCAGCTATCAGATACGCAGTATTTT. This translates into CASSLAQLSDTQYF.

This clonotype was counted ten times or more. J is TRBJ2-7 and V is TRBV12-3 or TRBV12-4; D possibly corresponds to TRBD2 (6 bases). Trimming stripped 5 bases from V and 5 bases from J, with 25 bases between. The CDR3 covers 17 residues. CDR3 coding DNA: TGTGCCAGCAGTACCGAACCCTTGCGGGGACCCGCTCACGAGCAGTACTTC. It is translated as CASSTEPLRGPAHEQYF.

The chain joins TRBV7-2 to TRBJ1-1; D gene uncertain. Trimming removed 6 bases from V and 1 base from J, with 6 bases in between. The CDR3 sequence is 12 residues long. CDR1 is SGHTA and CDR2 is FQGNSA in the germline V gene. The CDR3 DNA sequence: TGTGCCAGCAGACTCCCGAACACTGAAGCTTTCTTT. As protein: CASRLPNTEAFF.

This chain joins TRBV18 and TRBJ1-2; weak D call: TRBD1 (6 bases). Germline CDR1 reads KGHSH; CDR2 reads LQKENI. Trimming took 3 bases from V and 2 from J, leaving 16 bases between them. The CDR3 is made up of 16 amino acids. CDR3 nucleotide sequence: TGTGCCAGCTCACCGGGACACCAGAACCGGAACTATGGCTACACCTTC. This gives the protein CASSPGHQNRNYGYTF.

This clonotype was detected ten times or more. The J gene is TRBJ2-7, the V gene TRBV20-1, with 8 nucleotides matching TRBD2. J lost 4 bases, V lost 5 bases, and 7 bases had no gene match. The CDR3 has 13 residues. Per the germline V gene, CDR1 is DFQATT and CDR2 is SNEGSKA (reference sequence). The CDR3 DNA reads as TGCAGTGCTGACCCGGGACTAGAGTACGAGCAGTACTTC. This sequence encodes CSADPGLEYEQYF.

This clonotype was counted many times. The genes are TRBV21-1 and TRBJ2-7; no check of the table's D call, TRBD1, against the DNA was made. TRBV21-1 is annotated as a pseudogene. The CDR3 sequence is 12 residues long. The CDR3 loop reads CARSEGGYEQYF. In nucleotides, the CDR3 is TGTGCCAGGTCAGAAGGGGGCTACGAGCAGTACTTC.

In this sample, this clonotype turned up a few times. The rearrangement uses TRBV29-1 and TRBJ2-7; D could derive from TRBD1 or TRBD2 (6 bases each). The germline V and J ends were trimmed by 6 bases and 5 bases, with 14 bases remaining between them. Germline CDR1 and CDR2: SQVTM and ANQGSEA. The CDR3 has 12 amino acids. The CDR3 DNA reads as TGCAGCGTGGAGGGGGGTAGCGACGAGCAGTACTTC. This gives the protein CSVEGGSDEQYF.

DNA of the CDR3: TGTGCCAGCAGTTTATACGGGACAGGGGCCAATCAGCCCCAGCATTTT. It codes for CASSLYGTGANQPQHF. The chain links TRBV27 to TRBJ1-5, with 10 bases matching TRBD1. V gave up 1 base and J gave up 3 bases; unmatched junction bases: 3. This CDR3 contains 16 residues. The germline V gene has CDR1 MNHEY and CDR2 SMNVEV (reference sequence).

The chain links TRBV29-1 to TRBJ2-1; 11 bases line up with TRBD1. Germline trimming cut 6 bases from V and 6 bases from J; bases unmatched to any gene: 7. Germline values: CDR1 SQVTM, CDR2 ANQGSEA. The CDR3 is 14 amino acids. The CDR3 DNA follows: TGCAGCGTCGTCGGGACAGGGGGACCCAATGAGCAGTTCTTC. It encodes CSVVGTGGPNEQFF.

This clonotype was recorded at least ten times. This CDR3 is CASSQEANSGNTIYF. For the CDR3, the DNA is TGTGCCAGCAGCCAAGAGGCAAACTCTGGAAACACCATATATTTT. The chain is built from TRBV4-2 and TRBJ1-3; D unclear. The V and J ends lost 0 bases and 0 bases respectively, with 6 bases between them. Germline lookup yields CDR1 LGHNA and CDR2 YNFKEQ. There are 15 residues in the CDR3.

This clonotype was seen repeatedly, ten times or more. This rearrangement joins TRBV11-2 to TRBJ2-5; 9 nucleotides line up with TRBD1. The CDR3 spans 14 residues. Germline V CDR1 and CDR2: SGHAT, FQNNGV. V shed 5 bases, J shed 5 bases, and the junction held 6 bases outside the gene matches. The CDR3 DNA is TGTGCCAGCAGCCCCCGGACAGGGGAGGAGACCCAGTACTTC. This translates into CASSPRTGEETQYF.

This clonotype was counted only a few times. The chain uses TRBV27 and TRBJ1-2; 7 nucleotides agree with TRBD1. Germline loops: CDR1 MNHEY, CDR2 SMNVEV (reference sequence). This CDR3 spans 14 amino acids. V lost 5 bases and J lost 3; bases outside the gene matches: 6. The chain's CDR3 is CASSPDRDHYGYTF. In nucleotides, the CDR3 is TGTGCCAGCAGTCCTGACAGGGATCACTATGGCTACACCTTC.

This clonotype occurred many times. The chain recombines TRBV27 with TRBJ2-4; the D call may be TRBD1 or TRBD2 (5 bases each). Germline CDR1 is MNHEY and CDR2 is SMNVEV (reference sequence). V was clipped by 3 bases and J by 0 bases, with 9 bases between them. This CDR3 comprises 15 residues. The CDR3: CASSLGPIAKNIQYF. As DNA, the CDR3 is TGTGCCAGCAGTTTGGGACCCATAGCCAAAAACATTCAGTACTTC.

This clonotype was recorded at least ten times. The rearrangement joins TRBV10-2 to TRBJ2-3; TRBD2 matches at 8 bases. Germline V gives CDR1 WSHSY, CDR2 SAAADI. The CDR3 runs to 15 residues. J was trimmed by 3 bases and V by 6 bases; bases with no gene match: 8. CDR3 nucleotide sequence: TGCGCCAGCAGCGATGGGACTAGTAGTACAGATACGCAGTATTTT. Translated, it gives CASSDGTSSTDTQYF.

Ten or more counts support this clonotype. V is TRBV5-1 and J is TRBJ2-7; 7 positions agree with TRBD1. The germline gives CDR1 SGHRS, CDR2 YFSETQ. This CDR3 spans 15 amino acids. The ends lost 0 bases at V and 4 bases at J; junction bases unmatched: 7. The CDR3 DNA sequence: TGCGCCAGCAGCTTGGGCCCGGGACAGAGTTACGAGCAGTACTTC. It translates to CASSLGPGQSYEQYF.

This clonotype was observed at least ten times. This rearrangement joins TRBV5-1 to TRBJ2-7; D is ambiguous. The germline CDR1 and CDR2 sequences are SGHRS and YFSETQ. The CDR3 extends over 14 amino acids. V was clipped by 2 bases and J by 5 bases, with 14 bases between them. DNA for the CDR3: TGCGCCAGCAGCTTACGGCCCCTTCTAGACGAGCAGTACTTC. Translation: CASSLRPLLDEQYF.

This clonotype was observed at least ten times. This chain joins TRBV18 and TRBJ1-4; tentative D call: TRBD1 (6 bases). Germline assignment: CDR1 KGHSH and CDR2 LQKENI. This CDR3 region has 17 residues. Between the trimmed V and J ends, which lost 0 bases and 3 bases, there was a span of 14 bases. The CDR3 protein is CASSPPSGGGANEKLFF. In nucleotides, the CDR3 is TGTGCCAGCTCACCACCAAGCGGAGGGGGGGCTAATGAAAAACTGTTTTTT. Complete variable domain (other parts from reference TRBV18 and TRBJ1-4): NAGVMQNPRHLVRRRGQEARLRCSPMKGHSHVYWYRQLPEEGLKFMVYLQKENIIDESGMPKERFSAEFPKEGPSILRIQQVVRGDSAAYFCASSPPSGGGANEKLFFGSGTQLSVL.

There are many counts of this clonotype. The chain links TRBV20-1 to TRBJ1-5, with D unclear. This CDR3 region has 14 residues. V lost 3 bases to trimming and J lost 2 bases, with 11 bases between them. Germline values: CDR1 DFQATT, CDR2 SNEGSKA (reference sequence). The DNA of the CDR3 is TGCAGTGCTAGGCCGGGCTCCGGCAATCAGCCCCAGCATTTT. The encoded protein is CSARPGSGNQPQHF.

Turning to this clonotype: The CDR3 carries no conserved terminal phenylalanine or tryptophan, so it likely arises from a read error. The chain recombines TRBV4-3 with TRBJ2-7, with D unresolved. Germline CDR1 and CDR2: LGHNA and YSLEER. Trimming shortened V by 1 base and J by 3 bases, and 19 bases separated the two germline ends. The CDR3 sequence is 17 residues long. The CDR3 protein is CASSQANPGARRYEQYL. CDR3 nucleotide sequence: TGCGCCAGCAGCCAAGCCAACCCCGGCGCGAGGCGCTACGAGCAGTACCTC.

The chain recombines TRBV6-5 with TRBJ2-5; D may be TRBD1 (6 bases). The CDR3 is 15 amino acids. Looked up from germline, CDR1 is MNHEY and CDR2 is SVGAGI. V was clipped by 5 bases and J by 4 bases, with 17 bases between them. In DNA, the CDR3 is TGTGCCAGCAGTCTACATCAGGGGCCGAGAGAGACCCAGTACTTC. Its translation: CASSLHQGPRETQYF.